The source of this T cell receptor (beta chain) is a study of blood T cell repertoires in COVID-19. Study summary: Samples of COVID-19 (acute and convalescent) were obtained from the United States, Italy and Spain. The cDNA or gDNA used as material had been derived from T cells, B-cell-depleted T cells, or PBMCs.

The data were produced by immunoSEQ multiplex PCR, yet TCRdb's version contains in-frame clones alone and is incomplete. The data show 200,000 to 250,000 clones, with nearly 90% seen just once and 10% to 12% held by the top ten. This study enrolled people aged roughly 18 to 89 from approximately 25 US geographic areas. This receptor was taken from a man aged 30 to 45 who had recovered from COVID-19. The sample comprised PBMCs or T cells enriched from blood (not recorded which).

CDR3 DNA sequence: TGTGCCACCAGTGACATCTACGAGCAGTACTTC. It is translated as CATSDIYEQYF. This chain links TRBV24-1 with TRBJ2-7; no reliable D call. The CDR3 covers 11 residues. V dropped 4 bases and J dropped 3 bases, with 3 bases sitting between them. From germline, CDR1 is KGHDR and CDR2 SFDVKD.